This entry lists 21 T cell receptor beta chains sequenced from one sample in a study of cytomegalovirus exposure and HLA in healthy donors. The PCR contained 60 Vbeta and 13 Jbeta primers. Sequenced by immunoSEQ multiplex PCR; TCRdb stores in-frame clones only, minus some. Among 150,000 to 200,000 clones listed, approximately 83% were seen once. Source material: PBMCs. The receptors were sampled from a male donor in good health and CMV-seronegative.

The CDR3 spells CASSLLGQSTWQYF. CDR3 bases: TGTGCCAGCAGTTTACTGGGACAGTCGACTTGGCAGTACTTC. This chain joins TRBV28 and TRBJ2-7; TRBD1 matches 7 bases. With V trimmed by 2 bases and J by 9 bases, 10 bases remained unmatched. Per the germline V gene, CDR1 is MDHEN and CDR2 is SYDVKM. CDR3 length: 14 amino acids.

CDR3 residues: CASALDRGPQQRLAFF. The CDR3 DNA sequence: TGTGCTAGTGCACTAGACAGGGGGCCCCAACAAAGGTTAGCTTTCTTT. This rearrangement joins TRBV12-5 to TRBJ1-1; TRBD1 aligns across 10 bases. There are 16 residues in the CDR3. Germline CDR1 reads LGHNT; CDR2 reads FRNRAP. Unmatched junction bases numbered 18, after V lost 7 bases and J lost 10 bases.

The J gene is TRBJ2-4, the V gene TRBV9, with 7 bases matching TRBD1. The germline CDR1 and CDR2 sequences are SGDLS and YYNGEE. The ends lost 0 bases at V and 3 bases at J; junction bases unmatched: 6. This CDR3 region has 16 residues. CDR3 bases: TGTGCCAGCAGCGTAGCACCCGGACAGGTCAAAAACATTCAGTACTTC. As protein: CASSVAPGQVKNIQYF. Variable domain in full (rest from reference TRBV9 and TRBJ2-4): DSGVTQTPKHLITATGQRVTLRCSPRSGDLSVYWYQQSLDQGLQFLIQYYNGEERAKGNILERFSAQQFPDLHSELNLSSLELGDSALYFCASSVAPGQVKNIQYFGAGTRLSVL.

CDR3 residues: CASSLGYPRRDQPQHF. The CDR3 region has the DNA TGCGCCAGCAGCTTGGGTTACCCACGACGGGATCAGCCCCAGCATTTT. The chain is built from TRBV5-1 and TRBJ1-5; unclear D gene. The CDR3 sequence is 16 residues long. Trimming pared 0 bases from V and 5 bases from J, leaving 15 bases between. Germline CDR1 is SGHRS and CDR2 is YFSETQ.

Only a few counts were recorded for this clone. The chain links TRBV29-1 to TRBJ2-1, with D possibly matching TRBD2 (6 bases). Germline V lookup: CDR1 SQVTM, CDR2 ANQGSEA. V was trimmed by 1 base and J by 14 bases, leaving 21 bases between them. This CDR3 has 14 amino acids. CDR3 amino acids: CSVEGPVDPSGEFF. In DNA form, the CDR3 reads TGCAGCGTTGAAGGCCCGGTAGACCCCTCGGGGGAGTTCTTC.

The V gene is TRBV7-9, the J gene TRBJ2-1; D might be TRBD2 (5 bases). CDR3 length: 14 residues. V dropped 5 bases and J dropped 1 base, with 9 bases sitting between them. CDR1 and CDR2 (germline): SEHNR, FQNEAQ (reference sequence). The CDR3 region has the DNA TGTGCCAGCAGCGCGGACTTTTCCTACAATGAGCAGTTCTTC. This encodes CASSADFSYNEQFF.

V and J are TRBV7-9 and TRBJ2-2; 11 positions agree with TRBD2. CDR1 and CDR2 from the germline V gene are SEHNR and FQNEAQ (reference sequence). CDR3 length: 16 amino acids. After removal of 3 bases from V and 2 bases from J, the junction contained 2 bases not matched to a gene. As DNA, the CDR3 is TGTGCCAGCAGCTTGACTAGCGGGGCCAACACCGGGGAGCTGTTTTTT. This encodes CASSLTSGANTGELFF.

The V and J genes are TRBV6-5 and TRBJ1-5, with TRBD1 matching 8 bases. Trimming removed 6 bases from V and 11 bases from J; junction bases left unmatched: 9. Germline values: CDR1 MNHEY, CDR2 SVGAGI. The CDR3 has 13 residues. The CDR3 protein is CASRGQGVGSQHF. CDR3 bases: TGTGCCAGCAGAGGACAGGGTGTAGGGTCCCAGCATTTT.

The V gene is TRBV7-2, the J gene TRBJ2-3; maybe TRBD1 (6 bases). The V end lost 2 bases, the J end lost 2 bases, and 11 bases lay between the germline ends. In germline, CDR1 is SGHTA, CDR2 FQGNSA. This CDR3 region has 15 residues. CDR3 amino acids: CASSLLGGPTDTQYF. In DNA, the CDR3 is TGTGCCAGCAGCTTACTAGGGGGTCCCACAGATACGCAGTATTTT.

This chain links TRBV10-2 with TRBJ2-4, with TRBD1 matching 12 bases. Germline CDR1 WSHSY, CDR2 SAAADI. This CDR3 is built from 16 residues. J lost 5 bases, V lost 3 bases, and 5 bases had no gene match. For the CDR3, the DNA is TGCGCCAGCAGTGACCCGGGACAGGGGGCCGAAAACATTCAGTACTTC. Encoded protein: CASSDPGQGAENIQYF.

This sequence joins TRBV5-5 and TRBJ1-6; 7 nucleotides match TRBD1. CDR3 length equals 17 residues. CDR1 SGHKS and CDR2 YYEKEE come from the germline V gene (reference sequence). V shed 2 bases, J shed 14 bases, and the junction held 19 bases outside the gene matches. The CDR3 reads CASSLMPDRAPLSALHF. CDR3 DNA: TGTGCCAGCAGCTTAATGCCTGACAGGGCGCCCCTGTCGGCCCTCCACTTT. The variable domain in full, with the rest retrieved from reference TRBV5-5 and TRBJ1-6, is DAGVTQSPTHLIKTRGQQVTLRCSPISGHKSVSWYQQVLGQGPQFIFQYYEKEERGRGNFPDRFSARQFPNYSSELNVNALLLGDSALYLCASSLMPDRAPLSALHFGNGTRLTVT.

The chain is built from TRBV19 and TRBJ2-7, with a weak D call TRBD2 (6 bases). The CDR3 loop spans 13 amino acids. Trimming removed 5 bases at V and 6 bases at J, with 14 bases between. From germline, CDR1 is LNHDA and CDR2 SQIVND (reference sequence). This CDR3 reads CASSAGMRGEQYF. The CDR3 nucleotides read TGTGCCAGTAGTGCGGGGATGCGGGGCGAGCAGTACTTC.

The J gene is TRBJ2-2, the V gene TRBV30; D perhaps matches TRBD1 (5 bases). The germline gives CDR1 GTSNPN, CDR2 SVGIG (reference sequence). V was clipped by 0 bases and J by 4 bases, with 9 bases between them. The CDR3 is 14 amino acids. CDR3 sequence reads: CAWSVRGPTGELFF. The CDR3 DNA reads as TGTGCCTGGAGTGTAAGGGGCCCCACCGGGGAGCTGTTTTTT.

This rearrangement joins TRBV7-2 to TRBJ2-3; the match to TRBD2 covers 13 bases. Trimming at V came to 7 bases and at J to 4 bases, leaving 5 bases not matched to a gene. Germline assignment: CDR1 SGHTA and CDR2 FQGNSA. This CDR3 is built from 15 residues. Written as DNA, the CDR3 is TGTGCCAGCACCACCGGGACTAGCGGGGCAGATACGCAGTATTTT. It is translated as CASTTGTSGADTQYF.

A word on this clone: The junction departs from the called germline gene at one end, perhaps through a read error. This chain joins TRBV7-7 and TRBJ2-5, with TRBD2 as a possible D gene (5 bases). Germline CDR1 is SSHAT and CDR2 is FNYEAQ (reference sequence). This CDR3 is built from 13 residues. CDR3 bases: TGTGCTAGCAGCCTAGGACTCGGGGAGACCCAGTACTTC. Protein sequence: CASSLGLGETQYF.

The chain uses TRBV2 and TRBJ1-2; D may be TRBD1 (6 bases). The V gene lost 6 bases and the J gene lost 2 bases, with 13 bases spanning the gap. The CDR3 is 14 residues long. Germline CDR1 and CDR2: SNHLY and FYNNEI. The CDR3 nucleotides read TGTGCCAGCAGGGAACAGGGTGCCAACTATGGCTACACCTTC. Protein sequence: CASREQGANYGYTF.

This clone was detected only a few times. The chain is built from TRBV30 and TRBJ1-5; D may be TRBD1 (5 bases). Germline V gene sequence: CDR1 GTSNPN, CDR2 SVGIG (reference sequence). CDR3 length equals 12 residues. The V end was cut by 5 bases, the J end by 6 bases, with 11 bases between. Written as DNA, the CDR3 is TGTGCCTGGGGGGGGGAATCTCAGCCCCAGCATTTT. Amino acids: CAWGGESQPQHF.

This chain joins TRBV7-2 and TRBJ1-6; TRBD1 matches at 7 bases. V gave up 6 bases and J gave up 7 bases; unmatched junction bases: 9. This CDR3 has 15 amino acids. Germline V lookup: CDR1 SGHTA, CDR2 FQGNSA. Here the CDR3 reads CASRLFTGVNSPLHF. The CDR3 bases are TGTGCCAGCAGACTTTTTACAGGGGTCAATTCACCCCTCCACTTT.

As to this clone: Germline and junction disagree at one end, which may indicate a read error. This chain links TRBV30 with TRBJ1-5; 9 positions match TRBD1. This CDR3 region has 14 residues. Per the germline V gene, CDR1 is GTSNPN and CDR2 is SVGIG (reference sequence). CDR3 protein: CARSGTGIAQPQHF. In nucleotides, the CDR3 is TGTGCCCGGAGTGGGACAGGGATCGCTCAGCCCCAGCATTTT.

The chain combines TRBV19 with TRBJ1-5, with 8 bases fitting TRBD1. With 5 bases clipped from V and 7 bases from J, the junction kept 13 bases outside the gene matches. CDR3 length equals 16 residues. Germline V CDR1 and CDR2: LNHDA, SQIVND (reference sequence). The chain's CDR3 is CASSPLAAGGEQPQHF. The CDR3, as DNA: TGTGCCAGTAGTCCCCTCGCGGCAGGGGGCGAACAGCCCCAGCATTTT.

This chain joins TRBV28 and TRBJ2-2; perhaps TRBD2 as D (6 bases). The CDR3 runs to 15 residues. The ends were cut back, 5 bases at V and 6 bases at J, with 16 bases in the middle. Germline lookup yields CDR1 MDHEN and CDR2 SYDVKM. Here the CDR3 DNA reads TGTGCCAGCAGTCAGTGGGACTTTGAGGCCGGGGAGCTGTTTTTT. Its protein product is CASSQWDFEAGELFF. Full variable domain (remainder filled in from reference TRBV28 and TRBJ2-2): DVKVTQSSRYLVKRTGEKVFLECVQDMDHENMFWYRQDPGLGLRLIYFSYDVKMKEKGDIPEGYSVSREKKERFSLILESASTNQTSMYLCASSQWDFEAGELFFGEGSRLTVL.